Listed below are T cell receptor beta chains from one sample, sequenced in a study of CD4 and CD8 cells across lung adenocarcinoma regions. A single record per CDR3 protein comes from TCRdb applying MiXCR to the PCR reads. The profile covers about 19,000 distinct CDR3 sequences, with roughly half appearing a single time and about 25% taken by the ten largest. The sample was CD8+ T cells from the center of a lung tumor. Receptors originate from a female donor with lung adenocarcinoma. The CD4 and CD8 labels of this study may be unreliable. CDR3s leave out the opening cysteine and the closing phenylalanine or tryptophan. Fields, in order: clone size, V gene, CDR3 protein. Size values are once, few and many counts, or a class for expanded clones, and some rows have none.

.,TRBV6-5,ASSYGQSTYEQY
.,TRBV10-3,AATLAGGQYEQY
.,TRBV29-1,SVEDTRQVNEQF
many,TRBV6-1,ASSRSGTARGYT
medium-sized,TRBV6-1,ASSDRGQGSYEQY
.,TRBV27,ASRQRLGPKNIQY
.,TRBV6-5,ASSYSLTGAQTDTQY
few,TRBV6-1,ASRPDRGPYEQY
few,TRBV25-1,ASGRDPPRDEQF
.,TRBV6-1,AGRSGRDLGTQY
medium-sized,TRBV6-1,ASSAFRRAGLLEAF
.,TRBV27,ASSLSRRQGNMYEQY
.,TRBV29-1,SALTSPQETQY
few,TRBV4-1,ASSHDTRGEKLF
medium-sized,TRBV10-1,ASRTSKNTEAF
many,TRBV10-1,ASSESIQNTGELF
.,TRBV27,ASRPRVGVTNTQY
medium-sized,TRBV6-1,ASNGQGAGTGELF
.,TRBV4-1,ASSQEGIGTQY
.,TRBV27,ASSLGLRAKDTQY
many,TRBV10-1,ASSDGTGNYEQY
.,TRBV6-5,ASSYSGTPPNEQF
few,TRBV4-1,ASSLLAGDPAQY
.,TRBV6-1,ASGERRRYTDTQY
many,TRBV4-2,ASSQASGTSLNEQF
.,TRBV27,GSVPGVGPKNTQY
.,TRBV10-3,AWGMSAKNIQY
many,TRBV5-4,ASSPMTSGANVLT
.,TRBV20-1,SASASGRMYEQY
.,TRBV6-1,AGDGGRWADTQY
.,TRBV12-3/TRBV12-4,ASSLGPGGKDTQY
.,TRBV6-1,ASGRESTTDTQY